These 26 T cell receptor beta chains came from one sample sequenced in a study of T-cell memory formation after mild COVID-19. TCRdb recomputed calls from the 5' RACE reads with MiXCR, one row per CDR3 protein. The sample lists 350,000 to 500,000 distinct CDR3 sequences; roughly 18% were seen once. The sequencing sample was made of PBMCs or a T cell subset sorted from them (not recorded which). All receptors come from a young man who had mild COVID-19 (a few samples of this study predate the infection). Cell type and time point are not known.

The chain couples TRBV7-9 to TRBJ1-4; D call uncertain. CDR1 is SEHNR, CDR2 FQNEAQ, per germline (reference sequence). Trimming left V 5 bases short and J 12 bases short, with 10 bases between. This CDR3 has 11 amino acids. CDR3 amino acids: CASSSGVELFF. CDR3 DNA sequence: TGTGCCAGCAGCAGTGGAGTAGAACTGTTTTTT.

In this sample, this clonotype turned up a few times. This rearrangement joins TRBV5-4 to TRBJ2-7; TRBD1 matches 9 bases. Germline CDR1 and CDR2: SGHNT and YYREEE (reference sequence). V was clipped by 0 bases and J by 7 bases; unmatched bases: 17. CDR3 length equals 18 residues. The CDR3 nucleotides read TGTGCCAGCAGCTTGGCTATCCCGATGCGGACAGGGGCGAGGGAGCAGTACTTC. Translating it yields CASSLAIPMRTGAREQYF.

The chain links TRBV6-1 to TRBJ2-7, with a weak D call TRBD2 (5 bases). Germline CDR1 and CDR2: MNHNS and SASEGT. V lost 8 bases and J 3 bases, leaving 11 bases between the germline ends. The CDR3 extends over 12 amino acids. In nucleotides, the CDR3 is TGTGCCAGCGCGGTAGCGAGCTACGAGCAGTACTTC. It encodes CASAVASYEQYF.

V gene TRBV7-8 combines with J gene TRBJ2-5; weak D call: TRBD2 (6 bases). The CDR3 has 16 amino acids. The germline V and J ends were trimmed by 2 bases and 2 bases, with 15 bases remaining between them. CDR1 and CDR2 (germline): SGHVS, FQNEAQ. In DNA, the CDR3 is TGTGCCAGCAGCTTAAGTCGGACGGGGAGGCAAGAGACCCAGTACTTC. This sequence encodes CASSLSRTGRQETQYF.

The rearrangement uses TRBV5-5 and TRBJ1-3, with D possibly TRBD1 on 6 matching bases. This CDR3 has 13 residues. The V gene's germline CDR1 is SGHKS and CDR2 YYEKEE (reference sequence). The ends were cut back, 1 base at V and 6 bases at J, with 8 bases in the middle. This chain's CDR3 is CASSLPGANTIYF. CDR3 in DNA: TGTGCCAGCAGCTTGCCAGGGGCAAACACCATATATTTT. Full variable domain (outside the CDR3, taken from reference TRBV5-5 and TRBJ1-3): DAGVTQSPTHLIKTRGQQVTLRCSPISGHKSVSWYQQVLGQGPQFIFQYYEKEERGRGNFPDRFSARQFPNYSSELNVNALLLGDSALYLCASSLPGANTIYFGEGSWLTVV.

The J gene is TRBJ1-4, the V gene TRBV20-1, with 7 positions matching TRBD1. V was pared by 6 bases and J by 12 bases, with 7 bases of the junction left unmatched. Germline values: CDR1 DFQATT, CDR2 SNEGSKA (reference sequence). The CDR3 runs to 11 residues. CDR3 sequence (DNA): TGCAGTGCCGAGAAAGGACAGGAACTGTTTTTT. It translates to CSAEKGQELFF.

The chain couples TRBV2 to TRBJ1-1, with a weak D call TRBD1 (6 bases). Trimming left V 7 bases short and J 1 base short, with 10 bases between. Germline V gene lookup returns CDR1 SNHLY and CDR2 FYNNEI. The CDR3 consists of 13 residues. CDR3 in amino acids: CASIRTANTEAFF. The CDR3 DNA sequence: TGTGCCAGCATCCGGACAGCGAACACTGAAGCTTTCTTT.

The chain links TRBV20-1 to TRBJ2-2, with 9 bases that match TRBD2. From germline, CDR1 is DFQATT and CDR2 SNEGSKA (reference sequence). The CDR3 extends over 14 amino acids. After removal of 5 bases from V and 4 bases from J, the junction contained 5 bases not matched to a gene. DNA of the CDR3: TGCAGTGCTGCGGGGGGGGCACTCACCGGGGAGCTGTTTTTT. Its protein is CSAAGGALTGELFF.

This clonotype was seen a handful of times. The V and J genes are TRBV5-8 and TRBJ1-2; perhaps TRBD1 as D (6 bases). The CDR3 has 13 amino acids. Germline lookup yields CDR1 SGHTS and CDR2 YDEGEE. Trimming stripped 4 bases from V and 8 bases from J, with 15 bases between. The CDR3 DNA reads as TGTGCCAGCAGCCGAGGACAGACCGGGGGCTACACCTTC. This translates into CASSRGQTGGYTF.

The chain links TRBV30 to TRBJ1-3, with D unresolved. V dropped 0 bases and J dropped 7 bases, with 7 bases sitting between them. The length of the CDR3 is 12 residues. Germline V gives CDR1 GTSNPN, CDR2 SVGIG (reference sequence). This CDR3 is CAWSVLSNTIYF. Written as DNA, the CDR3 is TGTGCCTGGAGTGTACTATCGAACACCATATATTTT.

This clonotype was counted a few times. This chain links TRBV7-9 with TRBJ1-1; 7 bases line up with TRBD1. Per germline, CDR1 SEHNR and CDR2 FQNEAQ (reference sequence). With V trimmed by 3 bases and J by 0 bases, 7 bases remained unmatched. The CDR3 length is 16 residues. CDR3 DNA sequence: TGTGCCAGCAGCTTCACAGGGGCGGGTATGAACACTGAAGCTTTCTTT. Its protein is CASSFTGAGMNTEAFF.

The CDR3 DNA reads TGCAGCGTTGTTAGGGGCGCGGAGACTGAAGCTTTCTTT. Amino acid sequence: CSVVRGAETEAFF. The V gene is TRBV29-1, the J gene TRBJ1-1, with D perhaps TRBD1 (5 bases). The germline V gene encodes CDR1 SQVTM and CDR2 ANQGSEA. Trimming removed 4 bases at V and 5 bases at J, with 14 bases between. The CDR3 loop spans 13 amino acids.

This chain links TRBV7-2 with TRBJ2-5; 8 bases agree with TRBD2. The germline CDR1 and CDR2 sequences are SGHTA and FQGNSA. This CDR3 has 16 residues. Unmatched junction bases numbered 9, after V lost 1 base and J lost 5 bases. The CDR3 sequence is CASSLGTRAGGETQYF. Written as DNA, the CDR3 is TGTGCCAGCAGCTTAGGGACGAGGGCGGGGGGCGAGACCCAGTACTTC.

The CDR3 here is CSLRDTASYEQYF. The CDR3 coding sequence is TGCAGTCTTAGGGACACCGCGTCCTACGAGCAGTACTTC. The V call is TRBV20-1, the J call TRBJ2-7; a possible D gene is TRBD1 (6 bases). Germline V lookup: CDR1 DFQATT, CDR2 SNEGSKA (reference sequence). V was pared by 8 bases and J by 1 base, with 15 bases between. The CDR3 is 13 residues long.

This chain connects TRBV9 to TRBJ2-1; 9 bases fit TRBD2. The V gene end was trimmed by 4 bases and the J gene end by 8 bases; junction bases not matched to a gene: 10. The CDR3 length is 15 residues. The V gene's germline CDR1 is SGDLS and CDR2 YYNGEE. The CDR3 DNA is TGTGCCAGCAGCCTAGCGGGGATTGGGGCCCATGAGCAGTTCTTC. It translates to CASSLAGIGAHEQFF.

The V call is TRBV6-4, the J call TRBJ2-2, with D tentatively TRBD1 (5 bases). In germline, CDR1 is MRHNA, CDR2 SNTAGT. Trimming removed 6 bases at V and 3 bases at J, with 11 bases between. This CDR3 has 14 residues. CDR3 bases: TGTGCCAGCAGGAGGACACCATACACCGGGGAGCTGTTTTTT. It codes for CASRRTPYTGELFF.

The J gene is TRBJ1-1, the V gene TRBV7-9; weak D call: TRBD1 (5 bases). The CDR3 has 18 amino acids. The V gene's germline CDR1 is SEHNR and CDR2 FQNEAQ (reference sequence). V was trimmed by 2 bases and J by 1 base, leaving 20 bases between them. This CDR3 is CASSLRRSAGLKNTEAFF. The CDR3 DNA reads as TGTGCCAGCAGCTTACGTCGCTCGGCAGGGCTAAAGAACACTGAAGCTTTCTTT. The full variable domain, with the rest looked up from reference TRBV7-9 and TRBJ1-1, is DTGVSQNPRHKITKRGQNVTFRCDPISEHNRLYWYRQTLGQGPEFLTYFQNEAQLEKSRLLSDRFSAERPKGSFSTLEIQRTEQGDSAMYLCASSLRRSAGLKNTEAFFGQGTRLTVV.

The chain couples TRBV15 to TRBJ2-7, with D perhaps TRBD1 (5 bases). Trimming cost V 4 bases and J 4 bases, with 11 bases left between them. This CDR3 spans 13 amino acids. Germline V gives CDR1 LNHNV, CDR2 YYDKDF (reference sequence). CDR3 protein: CATSTPDRYEQYF. Here the CDR3 DNA reads TGTGCCACCAGCACCCCCGACAGATACGAGCAGTACTTC.

This clonotype was counted a few times. The V and J genes are TRBV12-3 or TRBV12-4 and TRBJ2-5, with 7 bases that match TRBD2. This CDR3 is 15 amino acids long. V lost 4 bases, J lost 4 bases, and 9 bases stayed unmatched. CDR3 region: CASSSALGGRETQYF. The CDR3 DNA reads as TGTGCCAGCAGTTCTGCCCTGGGGGGGAGAGAGACCCAGTACTTC.

This clonotype was counted at least ten times. The rearrangement links TRBV7-9 to TRBJ2-3; D might be TRBD2 (6 bases). The germline gives CDR1 SEHNR, CDR2 FQNEAQ (reference sequence). V lost 3 bases and J lost 1, with 8 bases in between. The CDR3 contains 14 residues. The CDR3 protein is CASSFGGGTDTQYF. Written as DNA, the CDR3 is TGTGCCAGCAGCTTTGGAGGGGGCACAGATACGCAGTATTTT.

This clonotype was detected a few times. The chain carries TRBV28 and TRBJ2-3; 7 bases align to TRBD1. Trimming cost V 10 bases and J 1 base; bases outside gene matches: 5. This CDR3 has 13 residues. Per germline, CDR1 MDHEN and CDR2 SYDVKM. DNA for the CDR3: TGTGCCACCTCCGGGACAGGCACAGATACGCAGTATTTT. This sequence encodes CATSGTGTDTQYF.

The V gene is TRBV4-1, the J gene TRBJ2-7; D might be TRBD1 (6 bases). This CDR3 is 15 amino acids long. The ends were cut back, 0 bases at V and 7 bases at J, with 16 bases in the middle. Germline loops: CDR1 MGHRA, CDR2 YSYEKL. The CDR3 DNA reads TGCGCCAGCAGCCAAGAATGGAGAACAGGGCTTGAGCAGTACGTC. It specifies CASSQEWRTGLEQYV.

The rearrangement links TRBV7-2 to TRBJ2-3, with TRBD2 as a possible D gene (7 bases). With 4 bases removed from V and 7 bases from J, the gap between germline ends came to 18 bases. Germline assignment: CDR1 SGHTA and CDR2 FQGNSA. The CDR3 runs to 15 residues. CDR3 bases: TGTGCCAGCAGCTCAGGGAGCGGGGACATCTATACGCAGTATTTT. This encodes CASSSGSGDIYTQYF.

The rearrangement uses TRBV6-2 or TRBV6-3 and TRBJ1-1; possible D gene TRBD1, 5 bases. Germline CDR1 MNHEY, CDR2 SVGEGT. Trimming shortened V by 2 bases and J by 9 bases, and 10 bases separated the two germline ends. The CDR3 loop spans 12 amino acids. The CDR3 here is CASSYVQGKAFF. CDR3 sequence (DNA): TGTGCCAGCAGTTACGTTCAGGGTAAAGCTTTCTTT.

The chain joins TRBV4-3 to TRBJ2-4; possible D gene TRBD1, 6 bases. Per the germline V gene, CDR1 is LGHNA and CDR2 is YSLEER. CDR3 size: 14 residues. V lost 0 bases and J 7 bases, leaving 10 bases between the germline ends. The CDR3: CASSQDVRGNIQYF. In nucleotides, the CDR3 is TGCGCCAGCAGCCAAGATGTAAGGGGGAACATTCAGTACTTC.

The chain carries TRBV2 and TRBJ2-7, with D tentatively TRBD1 (6 bases). Germline V gene data show CDR1 as SNHLY and CDR2 as FYNNEI. The V gene lost 3 bases and the J gene lost 1 base, with 7 bases spanning the gap. This CDR3 is built from 13 residues. The CDR3 protein is CASSEGHSYEQYV. The CDR3 nucleotides read TGTGCCAGCAGTGAGGGACATTCCTACGAGCAGTACGTC.